This T cell receptor (beta chain) is from a study of cytomegalovirus exposure and HLA in healthy donors. Here immunoSEQ multiplex PCR was the method, and the copy in TCRdb shows in-frame clones only, minus some. Of 250,000 to 350,000 clones in the sample, about nine tenths were seen once. Germline CDR1 is SGHTA and CDR2 is FQGTGA. V was cut by 1 base and J by 5 bases, with 12 bases left in between. This CDR3 spans 14 amino acids. The clonotype was recovered from a woman between 18 and 29 years old in good health and CMV-seronegative. The specimen was PBMCs. The rearrangement joins TRBV7-3 to TRBJ2-7, with D perhaps TRBD2 (5 bases). The CDR3 DNA follows: TGTGCCAGCAGCTTAATGGGGAGTAGCGACGAGCAGTACTTC. Residues: CASSLMGSSDEQYF. The full variable domain, in which reference TRBV7-3 and TRBJ2-7 provide the parts outside the CDR3, is GAGVSQTPSNKVTEKGKYVELRCDPISGHTALYWYRQSLGQGPEFLIYFQGTGAADDSGLPNDRFFAVRPEGSVSTLKIQRTERGDSAVYLCASSLMGSSDEQYFGPGTRLTVT.